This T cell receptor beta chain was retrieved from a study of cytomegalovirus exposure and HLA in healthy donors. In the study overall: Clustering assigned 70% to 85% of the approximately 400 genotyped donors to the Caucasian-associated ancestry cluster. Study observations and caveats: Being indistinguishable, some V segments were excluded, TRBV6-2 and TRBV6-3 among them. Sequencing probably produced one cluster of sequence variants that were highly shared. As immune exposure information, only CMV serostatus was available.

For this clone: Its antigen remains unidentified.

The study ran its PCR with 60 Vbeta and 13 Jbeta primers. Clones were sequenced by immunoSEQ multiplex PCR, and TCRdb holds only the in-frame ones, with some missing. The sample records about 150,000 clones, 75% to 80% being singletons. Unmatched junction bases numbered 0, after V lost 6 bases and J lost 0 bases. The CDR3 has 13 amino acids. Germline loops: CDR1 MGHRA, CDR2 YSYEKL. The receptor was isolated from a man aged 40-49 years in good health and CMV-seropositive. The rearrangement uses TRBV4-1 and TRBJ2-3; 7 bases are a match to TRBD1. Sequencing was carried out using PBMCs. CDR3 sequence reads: CASRTGSTDTQYF. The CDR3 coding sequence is TGCGCCAGCAGGACAGGGAGCACAGATACGCAGTATTTT.